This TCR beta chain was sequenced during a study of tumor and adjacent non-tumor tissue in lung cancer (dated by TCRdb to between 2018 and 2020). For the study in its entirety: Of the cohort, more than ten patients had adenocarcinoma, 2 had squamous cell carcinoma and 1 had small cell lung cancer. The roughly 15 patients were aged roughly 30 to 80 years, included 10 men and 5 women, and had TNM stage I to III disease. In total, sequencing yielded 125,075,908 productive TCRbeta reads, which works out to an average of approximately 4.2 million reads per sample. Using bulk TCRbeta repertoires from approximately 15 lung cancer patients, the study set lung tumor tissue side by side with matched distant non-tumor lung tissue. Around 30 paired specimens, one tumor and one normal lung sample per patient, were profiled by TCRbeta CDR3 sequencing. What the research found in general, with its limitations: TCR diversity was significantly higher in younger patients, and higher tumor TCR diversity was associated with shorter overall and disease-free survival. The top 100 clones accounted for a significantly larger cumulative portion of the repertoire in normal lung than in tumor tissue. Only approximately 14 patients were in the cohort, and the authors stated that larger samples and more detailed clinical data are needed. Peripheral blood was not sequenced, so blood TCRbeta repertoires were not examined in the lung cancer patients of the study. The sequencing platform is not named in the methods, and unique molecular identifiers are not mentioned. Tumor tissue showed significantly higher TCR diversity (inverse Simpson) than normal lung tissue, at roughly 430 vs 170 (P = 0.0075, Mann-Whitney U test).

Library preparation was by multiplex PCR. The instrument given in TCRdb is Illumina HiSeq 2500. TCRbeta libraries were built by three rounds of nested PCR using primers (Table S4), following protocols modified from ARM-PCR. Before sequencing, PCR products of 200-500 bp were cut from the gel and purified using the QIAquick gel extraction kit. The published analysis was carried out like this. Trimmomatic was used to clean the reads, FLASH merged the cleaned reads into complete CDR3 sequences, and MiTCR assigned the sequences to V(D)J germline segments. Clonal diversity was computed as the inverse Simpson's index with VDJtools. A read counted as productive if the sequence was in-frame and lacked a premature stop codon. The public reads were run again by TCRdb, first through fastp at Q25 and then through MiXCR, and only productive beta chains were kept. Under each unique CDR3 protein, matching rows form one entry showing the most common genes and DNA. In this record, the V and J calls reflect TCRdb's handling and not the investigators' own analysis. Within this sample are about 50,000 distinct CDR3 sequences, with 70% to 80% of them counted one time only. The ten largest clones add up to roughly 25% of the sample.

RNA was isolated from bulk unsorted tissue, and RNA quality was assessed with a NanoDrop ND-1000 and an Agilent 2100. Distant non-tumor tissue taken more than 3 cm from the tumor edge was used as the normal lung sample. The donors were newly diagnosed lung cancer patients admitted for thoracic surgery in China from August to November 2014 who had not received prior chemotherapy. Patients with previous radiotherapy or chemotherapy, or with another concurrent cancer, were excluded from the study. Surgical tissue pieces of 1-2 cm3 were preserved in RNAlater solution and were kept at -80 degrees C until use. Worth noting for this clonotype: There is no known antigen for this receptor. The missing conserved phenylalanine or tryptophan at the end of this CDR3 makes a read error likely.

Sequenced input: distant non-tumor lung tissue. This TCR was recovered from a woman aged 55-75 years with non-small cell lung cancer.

In nucleotides, the sequence is TGTGCCAGCAGCTCCGACAGGTTCTATGACTACACCTCC. This encodes CASSSDRFYDYTS. The V and J segments used are TRBV11-1 and TRBJ1-2; TRBD1 is a possible D gene, resting on 6 matching bases. The CDR3 extends over 13 residues, inclusive of both ends. The kept DNA is CDR3 alone, 39 bases in frame from the first base. Taken from the germline V gene (reference sequence), the CDR1 and CDR2 loops are SGHAT and FQDESV.